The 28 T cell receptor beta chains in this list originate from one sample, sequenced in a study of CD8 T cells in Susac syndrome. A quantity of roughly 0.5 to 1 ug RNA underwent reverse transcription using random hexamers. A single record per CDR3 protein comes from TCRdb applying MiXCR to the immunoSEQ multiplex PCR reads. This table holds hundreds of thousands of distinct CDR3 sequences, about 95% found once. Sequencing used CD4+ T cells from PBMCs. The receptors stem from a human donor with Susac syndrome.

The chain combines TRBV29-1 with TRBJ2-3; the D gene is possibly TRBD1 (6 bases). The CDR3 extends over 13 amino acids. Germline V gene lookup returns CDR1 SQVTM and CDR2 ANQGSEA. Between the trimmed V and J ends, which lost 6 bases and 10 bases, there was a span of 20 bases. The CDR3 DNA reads TGCAGCGTCCAACAGGGTTCGCAAGCTGCGCAGTATTTT. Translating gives CSVQQGSQAAQYF.

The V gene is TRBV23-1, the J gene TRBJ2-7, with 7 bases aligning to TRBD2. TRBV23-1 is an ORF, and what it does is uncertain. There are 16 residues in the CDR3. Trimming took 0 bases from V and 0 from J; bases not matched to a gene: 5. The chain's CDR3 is CASSQSHGGGSYEQYF. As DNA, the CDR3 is TGCGCCAGCAGTCAATCGCACGGCGGGGGCTCCTACGAGCAGTACTTC.

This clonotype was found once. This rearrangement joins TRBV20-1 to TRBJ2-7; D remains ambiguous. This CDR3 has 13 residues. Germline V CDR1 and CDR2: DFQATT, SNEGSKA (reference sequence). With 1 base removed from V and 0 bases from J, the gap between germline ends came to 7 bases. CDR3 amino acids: CSARALPSYEQYF. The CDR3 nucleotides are TGCAGTGCTAGAGCTCTCCCCTCCTACGAGCAGTACTTC.

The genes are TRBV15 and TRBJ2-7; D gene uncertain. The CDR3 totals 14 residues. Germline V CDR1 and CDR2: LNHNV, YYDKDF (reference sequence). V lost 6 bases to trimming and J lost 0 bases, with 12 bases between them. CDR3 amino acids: CATRAGQYSYEQYF. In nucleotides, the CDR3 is TGTGCCACCAGGGCCGGCCAGTACTCCTACGAGCAGTACTTC.

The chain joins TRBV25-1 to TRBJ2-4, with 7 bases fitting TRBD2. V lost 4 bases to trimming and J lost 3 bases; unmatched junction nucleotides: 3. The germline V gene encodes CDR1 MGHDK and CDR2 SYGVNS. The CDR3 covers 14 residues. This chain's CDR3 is CASSVGGSKNIQYF. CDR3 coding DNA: TGTGCCAGCAGTGTTGGCGGGAGCAAAAACATTCAGTACTTC.

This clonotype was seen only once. In DNA, the CDR3 is TGTGCCAGCTCACCACCCGCCGGGAGCTCCTACGAGCAGTACTTC. Its protein is CASSPPAGSSYEQYF. The V and J genes are TRBV18 and TRBJ2-7; D perhaps matches TRBD2 (6 bases). V gave up 0 bases and J gave up 0 bases, with 9 bases separating them. CDR1 KGHSH and CDR2 LQKENI come from the germline V gene. The CDR3 extends over 15 amino acids.

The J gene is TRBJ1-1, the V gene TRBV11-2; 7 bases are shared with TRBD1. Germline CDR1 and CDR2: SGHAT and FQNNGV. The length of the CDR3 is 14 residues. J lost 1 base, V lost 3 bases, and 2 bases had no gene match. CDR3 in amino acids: CASSLGQKNTEAFF. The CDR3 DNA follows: TGTGCCAGCAGCTTGGGACAGAAGAACACTGAAGCTTTCTTT.

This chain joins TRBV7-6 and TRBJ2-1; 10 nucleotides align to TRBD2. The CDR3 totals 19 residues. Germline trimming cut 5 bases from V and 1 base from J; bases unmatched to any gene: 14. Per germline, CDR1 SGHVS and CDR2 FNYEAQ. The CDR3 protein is CASSPRASGSDWSYNEQFF. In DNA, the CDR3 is TGTGCCAGCAGCCCCAGGGCTAGCGGGAGTGATTGGTCCTACAATGAGCAGTTCTTC.

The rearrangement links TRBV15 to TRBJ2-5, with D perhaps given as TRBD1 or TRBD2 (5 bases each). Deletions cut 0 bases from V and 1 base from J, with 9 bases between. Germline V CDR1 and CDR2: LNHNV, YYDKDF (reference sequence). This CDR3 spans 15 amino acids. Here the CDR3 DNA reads TGTGCCACCAGCAGAGATCAAGGGACCCAAGAGACCCAGTACTTC. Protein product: CATSRDQGTQETQYF.

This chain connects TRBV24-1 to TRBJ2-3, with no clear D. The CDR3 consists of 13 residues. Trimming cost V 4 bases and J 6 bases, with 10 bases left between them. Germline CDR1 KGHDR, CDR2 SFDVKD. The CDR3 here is CATSEQNSDTQYF. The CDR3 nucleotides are TGTGCCACCAGTGAGCAAAACTCGGATACGCAGTATTTT.

DNA for the CDR3: TGTGCCAGCAGCTACCCTGAACAGGGCTACACCTTC. This sequence encodes CASSYPEQGYTF. V gene TRBV7-9 combines with J gene TRBJ1-2; D unresolved. Germline CDR1 reads SEHNR; CDR2 reads FQNEAQ (reference sequence). Trimming removed 4 bases at V and 8 bases at J, with 11 bases between. The CDR3 runs 12 residues.

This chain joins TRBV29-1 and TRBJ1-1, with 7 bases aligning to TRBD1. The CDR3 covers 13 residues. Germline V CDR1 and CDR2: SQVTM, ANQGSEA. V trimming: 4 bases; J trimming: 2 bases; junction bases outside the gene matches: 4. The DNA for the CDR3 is TGCAGCGTTGTGCGACAGGGAAACACTGAAGCTTTCTTT. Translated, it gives CSVVRQGNTEAFF.

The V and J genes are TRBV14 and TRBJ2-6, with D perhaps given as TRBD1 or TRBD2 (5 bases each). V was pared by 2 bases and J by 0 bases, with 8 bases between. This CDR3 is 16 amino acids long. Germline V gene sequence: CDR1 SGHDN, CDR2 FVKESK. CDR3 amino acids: CASSQYGGSGANVLTF. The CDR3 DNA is TGTGCCAGCAGCCAATATGGGGGCTCTGGGGCCAACGTCCTGACTTTC.

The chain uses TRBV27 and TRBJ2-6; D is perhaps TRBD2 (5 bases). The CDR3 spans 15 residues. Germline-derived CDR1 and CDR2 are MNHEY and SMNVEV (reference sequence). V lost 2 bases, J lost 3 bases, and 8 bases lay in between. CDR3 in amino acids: CASSLRRLGANVLTF. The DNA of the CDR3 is TGTGCCAGCAGTTTAAGGAGGCTTGGGGCCAACGTCCTGACTTTC.

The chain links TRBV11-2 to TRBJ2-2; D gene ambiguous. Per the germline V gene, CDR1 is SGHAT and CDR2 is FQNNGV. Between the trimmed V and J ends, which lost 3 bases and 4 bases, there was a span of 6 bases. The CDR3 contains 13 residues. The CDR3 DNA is TGTGCCAGCAGCTTTTCGAGCACCGGGGAGCTGTTTTTT. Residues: CASSFSSTGELFF.

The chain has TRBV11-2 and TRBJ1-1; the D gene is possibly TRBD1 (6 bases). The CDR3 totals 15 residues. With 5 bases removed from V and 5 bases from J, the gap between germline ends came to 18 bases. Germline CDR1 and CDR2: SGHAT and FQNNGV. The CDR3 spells CASSLLGGRKTEAFF. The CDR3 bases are TGTGCCAGCAGCCTCCTGGGGGGGCGCAAGACTGAAGCTTTCTTT.

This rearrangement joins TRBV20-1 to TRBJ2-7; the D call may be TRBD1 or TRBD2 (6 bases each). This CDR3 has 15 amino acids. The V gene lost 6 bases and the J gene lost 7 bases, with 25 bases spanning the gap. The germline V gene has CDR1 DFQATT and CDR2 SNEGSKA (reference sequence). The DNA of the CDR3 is TGCAGTGCAAGGGGGGCCAACCAACAGCGCGGTGAGCAGTACTTC. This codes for CSARGANQQRGEQYF.

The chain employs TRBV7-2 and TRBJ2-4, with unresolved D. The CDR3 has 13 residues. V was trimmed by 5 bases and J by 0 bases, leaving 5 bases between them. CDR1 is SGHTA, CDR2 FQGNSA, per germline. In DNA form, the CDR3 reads TGTGCCAGCAGCGAACGAGCCAAAAACATTCAGTACTTC. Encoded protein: CASSERAKNIQYF.

The CDR3 DNA reads as TGCAGCGTTAAGGACAGGGCCCCAGAGACCCAGTACTTC. It translates to CSVKDRAPETQYF. The chain is built from TRBV29-1 and TRBJ2-5; 8 bases are shared with TRBD1. V lost 5 bases, J lost 4 bases, and 6 bases stayed unmatched. CDR1 is SQVTM and CDR2 is ANQGSEA in the germline V gene. The CDR3 runs 13 residues.

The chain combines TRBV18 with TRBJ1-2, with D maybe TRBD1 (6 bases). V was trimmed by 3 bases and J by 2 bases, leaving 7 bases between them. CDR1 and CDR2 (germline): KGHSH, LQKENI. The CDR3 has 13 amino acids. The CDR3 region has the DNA TGTGCCAGCTCACCGGGGGCAAACTATGGCTACACCTTC. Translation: CASSPGANYGYTF.

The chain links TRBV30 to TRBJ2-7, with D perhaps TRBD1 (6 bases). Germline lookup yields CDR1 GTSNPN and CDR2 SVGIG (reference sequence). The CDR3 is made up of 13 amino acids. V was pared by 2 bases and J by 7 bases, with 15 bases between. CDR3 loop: CAWSLDRNREQYF. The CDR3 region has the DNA TGTGCCTGGAGTCTCGACAGGAATCGGGAGCAGTACTTC.

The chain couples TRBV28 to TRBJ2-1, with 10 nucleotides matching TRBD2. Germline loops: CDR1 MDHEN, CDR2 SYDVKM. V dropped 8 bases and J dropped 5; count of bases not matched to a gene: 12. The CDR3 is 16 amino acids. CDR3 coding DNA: TGTGCCAGCGGACTAGCGGTGGCCGACCGAGACAATGAGCAGTTCTTC. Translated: CASGLAVADRDNEQFF.

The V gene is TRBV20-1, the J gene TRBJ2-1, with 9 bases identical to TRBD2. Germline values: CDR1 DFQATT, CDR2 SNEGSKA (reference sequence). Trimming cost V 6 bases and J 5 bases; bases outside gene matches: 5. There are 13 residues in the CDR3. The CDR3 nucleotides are TGCAGTGCCCGAGGACTAGCGCACAATGAGCAGTTCTTC. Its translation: CSARGLAHNEQFF.

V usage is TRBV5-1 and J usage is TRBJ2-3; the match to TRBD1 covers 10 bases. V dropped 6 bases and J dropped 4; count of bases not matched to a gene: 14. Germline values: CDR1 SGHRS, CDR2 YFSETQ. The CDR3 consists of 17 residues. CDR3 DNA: TGCGCCAGCAAGGAGAACTATGTCGGGACAGGGGCAGATACGCAGTATTTT. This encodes CASKENYVGTGADTQYF. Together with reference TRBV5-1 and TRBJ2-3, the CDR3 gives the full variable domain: KAGVTQTPRYLIKTRGQQVTLSCSPISGHRSVSWYQQTPGQGLQFLFEYFSETQRNKGNFPGRFSGRQFSNSRSEMNVSTLELGDSALYLCASKENYVGTGADTQYFGPGTRLTVL.

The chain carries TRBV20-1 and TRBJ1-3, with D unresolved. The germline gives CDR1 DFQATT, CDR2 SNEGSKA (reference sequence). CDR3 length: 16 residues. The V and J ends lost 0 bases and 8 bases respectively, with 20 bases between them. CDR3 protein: CSAREPQSTVLDTIYF. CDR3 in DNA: TGCAGTGCTAGAGAGCCCCAATCCACAGTCTTGGACACCATATATTTT.

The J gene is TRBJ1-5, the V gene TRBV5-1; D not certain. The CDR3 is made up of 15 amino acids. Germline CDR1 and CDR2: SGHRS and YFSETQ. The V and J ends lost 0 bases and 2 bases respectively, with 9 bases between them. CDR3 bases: TGCGCCAGCAGCTTGGCCGGGGTGGGCAATCAGCCCCAGCATTTT. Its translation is CASSLAGVGNQPQHF.

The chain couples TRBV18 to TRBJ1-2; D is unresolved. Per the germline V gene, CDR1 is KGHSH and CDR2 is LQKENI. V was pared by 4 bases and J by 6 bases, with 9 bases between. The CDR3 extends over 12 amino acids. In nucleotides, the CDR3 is TGTGCCAGCTCACTTTCCACGGATGGCTACACCTTC. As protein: CASSLSTDGYTF.

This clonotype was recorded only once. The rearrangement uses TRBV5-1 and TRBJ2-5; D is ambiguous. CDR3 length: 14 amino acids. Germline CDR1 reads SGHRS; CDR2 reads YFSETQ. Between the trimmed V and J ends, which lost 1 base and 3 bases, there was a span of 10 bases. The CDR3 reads CASSLSNSEETQYF. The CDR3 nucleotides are TGCGCCAGCAGCTTGTCCAACAGCGAAGAGACCCAGTACTTC.